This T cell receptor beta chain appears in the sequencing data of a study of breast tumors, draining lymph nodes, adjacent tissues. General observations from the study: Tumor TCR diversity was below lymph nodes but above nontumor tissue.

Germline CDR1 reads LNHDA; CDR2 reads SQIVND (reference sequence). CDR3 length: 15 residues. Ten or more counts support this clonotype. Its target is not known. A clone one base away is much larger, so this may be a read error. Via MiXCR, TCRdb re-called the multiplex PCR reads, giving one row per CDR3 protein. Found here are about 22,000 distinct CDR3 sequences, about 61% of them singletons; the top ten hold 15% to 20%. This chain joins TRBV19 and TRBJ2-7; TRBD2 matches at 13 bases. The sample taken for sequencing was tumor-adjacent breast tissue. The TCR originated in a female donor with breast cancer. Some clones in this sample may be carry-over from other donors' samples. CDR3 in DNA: TGTGCCAGTAGCCCACTAGCGGGGGGGCTCCACGAGCAGCACTTC. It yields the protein CASSPLAGGLHEQHF.